This T cell receptor (beta chain) was recorded in a study of cytomegalovirus exposure and HLA in healthy donors. Study summary: Unique TCRs from HLA-typed donors, about 85 million of them, were held in an early data release. Broader study findings: The listing of 160 or so TCR beta chains classed them as cytomegalovirus-associated. Some V segments could not be told apart, so they were left out, TRBV6-2 and TRBV6-3 among them.

This CDR3 region has 15 residues. Details on this clone: Its antigen is unidentified.

Researchers ran the PCR with 60 Vbeta and 13 Jbeta primers. Clones were read by immunoSEQ multiplex PCR, and TCRdb kept only the in-frame ones, dropping some. The data hold some 120,000 clones, with approximately 80% observed a single time. This receptor was identified in a middle-aged woman in good health and CMV-seropositive. V and J are TRBV21-1 and TRBJ1-3. TRBV21-1 is annotated as a pseudogene. The sequenced sample was PBMCs. The CDR3 protein is CASSPGRVEGNTIYF. DNA of the CDR3: TGTGCCAGCAGCCCCGGCCGGGTAGAGGGAAACACCATATATTTT.